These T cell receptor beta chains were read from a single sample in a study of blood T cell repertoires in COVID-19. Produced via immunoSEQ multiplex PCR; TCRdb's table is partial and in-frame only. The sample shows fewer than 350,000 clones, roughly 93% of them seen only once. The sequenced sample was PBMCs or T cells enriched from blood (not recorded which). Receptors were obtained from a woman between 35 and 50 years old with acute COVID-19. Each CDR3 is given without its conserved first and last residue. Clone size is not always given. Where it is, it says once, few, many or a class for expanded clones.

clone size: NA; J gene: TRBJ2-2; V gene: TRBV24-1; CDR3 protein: ATSEDRDTGELF
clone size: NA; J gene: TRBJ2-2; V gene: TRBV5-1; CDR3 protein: ASSSQGPNTGELF
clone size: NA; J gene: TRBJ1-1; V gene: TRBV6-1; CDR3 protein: ASSDEQGVTEAF
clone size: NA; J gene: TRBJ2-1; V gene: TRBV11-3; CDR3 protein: ASSLGLEQF
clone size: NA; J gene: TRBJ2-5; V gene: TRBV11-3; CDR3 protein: ASSLGGSQAQY
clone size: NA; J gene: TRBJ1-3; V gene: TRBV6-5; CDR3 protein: ASSYQEPGSGNTIY
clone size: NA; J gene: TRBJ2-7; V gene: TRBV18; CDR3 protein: ASAAGTSGSRREQY
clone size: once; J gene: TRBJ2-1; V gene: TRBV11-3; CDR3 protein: ASSGDSGIGEQF
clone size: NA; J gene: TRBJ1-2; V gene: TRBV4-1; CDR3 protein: ASSPGTGNYGYT
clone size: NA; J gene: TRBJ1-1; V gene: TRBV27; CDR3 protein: ASSGFSPYTEAF
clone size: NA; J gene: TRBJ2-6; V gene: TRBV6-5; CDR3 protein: ASTTDRAGANVLT
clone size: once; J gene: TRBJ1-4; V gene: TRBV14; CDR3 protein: ASSQGGRGEKLF
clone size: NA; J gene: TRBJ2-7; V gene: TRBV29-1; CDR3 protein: SVEGQGYEQY
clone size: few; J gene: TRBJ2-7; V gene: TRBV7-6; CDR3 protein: ASSLASGGEQY
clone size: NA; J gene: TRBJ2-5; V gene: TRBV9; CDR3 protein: ASSGGTSGSLETQY
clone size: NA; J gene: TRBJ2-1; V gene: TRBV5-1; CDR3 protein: ASSAIDGFLAGVRSYNEQF
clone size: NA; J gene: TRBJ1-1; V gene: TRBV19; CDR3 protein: ASLGTVSEAF
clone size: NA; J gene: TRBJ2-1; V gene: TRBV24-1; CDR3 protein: ATSEGTSGRSYNEQF
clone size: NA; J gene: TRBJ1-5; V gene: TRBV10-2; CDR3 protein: ASSPGQGRQPQH
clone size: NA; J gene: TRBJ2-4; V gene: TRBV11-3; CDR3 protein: ASSLGLAGGRSKNIQY
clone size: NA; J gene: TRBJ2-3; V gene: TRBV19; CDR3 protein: ASAQGFGYSTDTQY
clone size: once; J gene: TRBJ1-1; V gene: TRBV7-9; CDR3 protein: ASIDGLQNTEAF
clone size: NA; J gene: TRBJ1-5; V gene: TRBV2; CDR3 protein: ASRGAVRPNQPQH
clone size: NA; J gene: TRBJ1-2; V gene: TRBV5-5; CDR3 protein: ASSPGDSNYGYT
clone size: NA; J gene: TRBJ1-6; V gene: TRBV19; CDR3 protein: ASSDPRGERNSPLH
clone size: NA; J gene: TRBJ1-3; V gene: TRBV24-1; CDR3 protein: ATIEWRGSGNTIY
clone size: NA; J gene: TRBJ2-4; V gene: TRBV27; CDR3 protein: ASSWREGDIQY
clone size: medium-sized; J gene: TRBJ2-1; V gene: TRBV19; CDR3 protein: ASSISGSSYNEQF